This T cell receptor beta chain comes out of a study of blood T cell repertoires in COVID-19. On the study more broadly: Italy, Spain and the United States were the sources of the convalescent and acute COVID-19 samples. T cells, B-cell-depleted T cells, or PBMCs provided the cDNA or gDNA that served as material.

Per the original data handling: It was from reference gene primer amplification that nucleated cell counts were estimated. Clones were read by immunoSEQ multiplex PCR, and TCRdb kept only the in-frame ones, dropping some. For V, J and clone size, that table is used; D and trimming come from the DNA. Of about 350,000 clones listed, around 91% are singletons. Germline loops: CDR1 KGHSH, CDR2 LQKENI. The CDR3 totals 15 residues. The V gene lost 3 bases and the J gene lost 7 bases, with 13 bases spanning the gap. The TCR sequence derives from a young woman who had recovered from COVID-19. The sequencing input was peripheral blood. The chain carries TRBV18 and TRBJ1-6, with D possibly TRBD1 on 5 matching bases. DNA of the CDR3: TGTGCCAGCTCACCGGAGGGGCATTGGAATTCACCCCTCCACTTT. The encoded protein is CASSPEGHWNSPLHF. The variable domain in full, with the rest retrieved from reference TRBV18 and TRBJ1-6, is NAGVMQNPRHLVRRRGQEARLRCSPMKGHSHVYWYRQLPEEGLKFMVYLQKENIIDESGMPKERFSAEFPKEGPSILRIQQVVRGDSAAYFCASSPEGHWNSPLHFGNGTRLTVT.